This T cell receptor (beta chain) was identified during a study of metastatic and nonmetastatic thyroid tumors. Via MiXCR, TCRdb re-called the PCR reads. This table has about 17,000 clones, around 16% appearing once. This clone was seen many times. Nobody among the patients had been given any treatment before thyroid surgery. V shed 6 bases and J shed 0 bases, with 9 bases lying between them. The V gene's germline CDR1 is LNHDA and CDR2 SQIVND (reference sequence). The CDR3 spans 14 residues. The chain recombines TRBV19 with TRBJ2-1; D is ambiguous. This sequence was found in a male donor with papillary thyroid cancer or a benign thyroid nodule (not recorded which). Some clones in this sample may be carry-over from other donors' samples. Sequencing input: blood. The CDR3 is CASRSQSSYNEQFF. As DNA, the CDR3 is TGTGCCAGTAGATCACAGAGCTCCTACAATGAGCAGTTCTTC.